The T cell receptor (beta chain) under discussion was sequenced for a study of blood T cell repertoires in COVID-19. Study overall: From T cells, B-cell-depleted T cells, or PBMCs came the material, which was cDNA or gDNA.

Some clones are missing from TCRdb's copy, which holds only in-frame ones; the method was immunoSEQ multiplex PCR. The sample lists roughly 320,000 clones; 90% were seen once. In its sample, this clone was seen a few times. The sample taken for sequencing was PBMCs or T cells enriched from blood (not recorded which). This TCR came from a woman aged 30 to 39 who had been exposed to COVID-19.

CDR3 bases: TGCAGTGCTAGACAGAACACTGAAGCTTTCTTT. Residues: CSARQNTEAFF. This sequence joins TRBV20-1 and TRBJ1-1; no firm D call. Germline lookup yields CDR1 DFQATT and CDR2 SNEGSKA (reference sequence). This CDR3 is 11 amino acids long. Trimming removed 2 bases at V and 1 base at J, with 2 bases between.